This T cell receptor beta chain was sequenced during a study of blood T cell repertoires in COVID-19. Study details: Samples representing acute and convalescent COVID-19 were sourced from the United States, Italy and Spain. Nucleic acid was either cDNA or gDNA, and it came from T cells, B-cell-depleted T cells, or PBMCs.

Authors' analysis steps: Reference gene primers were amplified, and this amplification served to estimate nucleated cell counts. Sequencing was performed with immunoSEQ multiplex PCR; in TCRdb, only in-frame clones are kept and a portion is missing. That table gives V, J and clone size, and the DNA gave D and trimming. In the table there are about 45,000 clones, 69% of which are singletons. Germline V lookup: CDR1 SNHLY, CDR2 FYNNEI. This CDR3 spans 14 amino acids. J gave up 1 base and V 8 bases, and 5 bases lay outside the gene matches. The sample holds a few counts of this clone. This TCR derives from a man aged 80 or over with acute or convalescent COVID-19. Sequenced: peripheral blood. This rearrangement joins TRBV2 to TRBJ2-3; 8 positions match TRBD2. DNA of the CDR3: TGTGCCAGCGCTCCGGGACTAGGCACAGATACGCAGTATTTT. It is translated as CASAPGLGTDTQYF.